This TCR beta chain was found in a study of Graves' ophthalmopathy and Graves' hyperthyroidism (dated by TCRdb to about 2018). About the full investigation: Peripheral blood was collected at initial diagnosis, prior to any treatment. To explore V-J signatures distinguishing ophthalmopathy from hyperthyroidism, a discovery set of about a hundred patients (43 ophthalmopathy, over 55 stable hyperthyroidism) was enrolled. The 95 to 100 discovery patients were randomly split 7:3 into training and test sets. T-cell repertoires of thyroid tissue and blood were compared in six hyperthyroidism patients. Following sampling, methimazole starting at 30 mg daily was administered to hyperthyroidism patients, and high-dose intravenous methylprednisolone was administered to ophthalmopathy patients. The study used TCR beta repertoire signatures to distinguish Graves' ophthalmopathy from Graves' hyperthyroidism and to predict progression to ophthalmopathy. In total, 135 blood samples were TCR-sequenced: approximately 42 ophthalmopathy, approximately 80 hyperthyroidism and 17 hyperthyroidism-to-ophthalmopathy patients. For independent validation, a separate cohort was made up of 18 hyperthyroidism patients plus 17 patients who later progressed from hyperthyroidism to ophthalmopathy.

Its CDR3 holds 13 amino acids, cysteine through phenylalanine. CDR3 DNA is the only sequence kept; it has 39 bases, read in frame from the first base. For CDR1 and CDR2, the germline V gene lists ENHRY and SYGVKD. V is shortened by 6 bases, J by 5 bases, and the region joining them spans 14 bases. The table lists this clonotype with many counts. The antigen this receptor binds is unknown. No much larger clone exists at a distance of one base, and base qualities are not known. For repertoire sequencing, TCR beta CDR3 regions were amplified from RNA transcripts. The first round was an RT-PCR using HTBI primers with the Qiagen OneStep RT-PCR kit, and this first round was followed by a second-round multiplex PCR, then size selection and purification. Libraries were sequenced on an Illumina HiSeq2000 using paired-end 100 bp reads. For the original study's pipeline: SOAPnuke was used for read processing, and reads with adapters, uncalled bases, a mean Phred below 15, or no exact constant-primer or identifier match were discarded. High-quality paired reads were merged with COPE v1.2.5. Clonotypes were defined as unique nucleotide sequences and were aligned to IMGT TRB V, D and J references using MiTCR v1.1. The analysis was limited to V-J combinations with a frequency above 0.0001, which together covered about 99% of repertoires. For each V-J combination, a TCR clonal expansion and chaos score was defined as the ratio of F50 clonal expansion to chaos observed in the TCRdist matrix. Features were reduced by Welch's t-statistics and random forest to roughly 14 V-J combinations, which fed a naive Bayes classifier. Thyroid-blood repertoire similarity was quantified with the Morisita-Horn index. TCRdb cleaned the public reads at Q25 with fastp, built clones with MiXCR and kept in-frame beta chains. Each CDR3 protein gets just one entry, which takes the most common genes and DNA from the rows behind it. The authors' filters were not applied to this entry. This sample comprises about 480,000 distinct CDR3 sequences, approximately 14% of them detected only once. Of the sample, approximately 9.8% is held by the ten largest clones.

Patients with ophthalmopathy had moderately to severely active disease, with a Clinical Activity Score of 3 or more, a NOSPECS grade of 4 or more, and a disease duration of less than 3 months. Anyone with other autoimmune diseases, uncontrolled infections, pregnancy or lactation was excluded from the study. Clinical symptoms, serum thyroxine, TRAb, thyroid ultrasound and orbital computed tomography were used for diagnosis. Ficoll-Paque density gradient centrifugation was used to isolate PBMCs from 9.5 to 10 ml of fresh peripheral blood. Trizol reagent was used to extract the total RNA, and its quality was then checked on an Agilent 2100 Bioanalyzer. Beyond this particular receptor, the publication reports: In validation, the model predicted ophthalmopathy progression with about 71% sensitivity and approximately 72% specificity; some 13 predicted patients were CT-confirmed with GO in a median of around 6 months. Ophthalmopathy was separated from stable hyperthyroidism by the 13-signature model with just under 90% sensitivity and 81% to 83% specificity in cross-validation and with 80%/75% in the test set. Most expanded thyroid clonotypes with frequency above 0.001 were also detected in blood, suggesting blood repertoires may reflect the thyroid immune response. No statistical method was used to set the sample size in advance, and the investigators knew which group each participant was assigned to.

This sequence uses TRBV10-3 and TRBJ2-7, with TRBD1 perhaps the D gene, on 6 matching bases. The sequence was obtained from a woman aged 30 to 39 with Graves' ophthalmopathy. Donor details come from another sample of the same person, matched by shared clones. Sequencing was performed on blood. CDR3 loop: CAISLRDINEQYF. The DNA is TGTGCCATCAGCCTACGGGACATAAACGAGCAGTACTTC.